Sequencing of this T cell receptor beta chain was carried out in a study of breast tumors, draining lymph nodes, adjacent tissues. Germline CDR1 reads SGHNT; CDR2 reads YYREEE (reference sequence). V dropped 2 bases and J dropped 5 bases, with 25 bases sitting between them. This CDR3 region has 18 residues. One entry per CDR3 protein results from TCRdb running MiXCR on the multiplex PCR reads. Of a few hundred thousand distinct CDR3 sequences listed, around 34% are singletons. Study findings and constraints: Tumor repertoires ranked between lymph nodes and nontumor tissue in diversity, with V and J gene preferences. Findings are consistent with lymph node origin and intratumoral expansion of most tumor T cells.

The lymph nodes were axillary draining lymph nodes from breast cancer patients. As to this clonotype: Its antigen is not known.

This rearrangement joins TRBV5-4 to TRBJ2-5, with D tentatively TRBD2 (7 bases). Sequencing used axillary lymph node tissue. The receptor's source is a female donor with breast cancer. Some clones in this sample may be carry-over from other donors' samples. The CDR3: CASSLMGGAGGVIETQYF. CDR3 sequence (DNA): TGTGCCAGCAGCTTAATGGGGGGGGCCGGCGGGGTTATTGAGACCCAGTACTTC.